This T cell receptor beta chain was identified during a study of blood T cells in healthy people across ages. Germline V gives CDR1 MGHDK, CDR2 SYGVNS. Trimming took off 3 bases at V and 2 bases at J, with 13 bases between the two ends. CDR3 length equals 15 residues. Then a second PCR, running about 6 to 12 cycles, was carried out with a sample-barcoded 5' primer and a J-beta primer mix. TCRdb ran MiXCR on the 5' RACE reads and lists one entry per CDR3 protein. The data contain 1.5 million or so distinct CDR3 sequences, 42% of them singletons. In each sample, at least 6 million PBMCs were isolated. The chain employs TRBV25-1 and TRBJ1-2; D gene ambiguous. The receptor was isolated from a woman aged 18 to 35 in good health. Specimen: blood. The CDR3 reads CASSDDWRPNYGYTF. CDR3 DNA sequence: TGTGCCAGCAGTGATGATTGGAGACCGAACTATGGCTACACCTTC.